This T cell receptor (beta chain) was found in a study of blood T cell repertoires in COVID-19 (dated by TCRdb to the early 2020s). Background on the whole study: Samples covering the acute and convalescent phases of COVID-19 were provided by collaborators in the United States, Italy and Spain. The material from the prospective study consisted of cDNA or gDNA derived from T cells, B-cell-depleted T cells, or PBMCs. The dataset comprised deeply sampled blood TCRbeta repertoires from subjects exposed to, actively infected with, or recovered from COVID-19. A freely available public database, intended as a resource for researchers studying the immune response to SARS-CoV-2, is where the repertoires were released. Samples came from the ongoing ImmuneRACE study (first 160 participants) plus 1,254 subjects from 6 global collaborators. The sample metadata nearly always contained a de-identified subject ID, COVID-19 status, age in years and sex. HLA class I and class II types, where available, came from metadata supplied by the sample provider rather than from assay-based typing. On the study overall, not on this receptor specifically: How much clinical and demographic metadata was included differed by source and by participant, and the metadata was provided uncurated.

Whole blood was collected in K2EDTA tubes by collaborating institutions according to the institutions' own protocols. For TCRbeta analysis, collaborators shipped samples in one of three forms: frozen whole blood, isolated PBMCs, or DNA extracted from either of those sample types. V lost 1 base and J lost 6 bases; the stretch between them is 12 bases long. Spanning cysteine to phenylalanine, the CDR3 consists of 14 amino acids. The only DNA kept is the CDR3, 42 bases in frame from the first base. The germline V gene (reference sequence) supplies CDR1 LGHDT and CDR2 YNNKEL. TCRbeta CDR3 regions were amplified from genomic DNA by means of the immunoSEQ Assay, a bias-controlled multiplex PCR. As for the original processing: Within the assay, amplification of reference gene primers was used to estimate how many nucleated cells each sample contained. To quantify the absolute abundance of each unique TCRbeta CDR3 rearrangement, sequence reads were collapsed and filtered. Productive Simpson clonality was computed per sample as the square root of Simpson's diversity index over productive rearrangements. In TCRdb, the immuneACCESS table is reduced to in-frame sequences with V and J assigned. These tables do not hold every clone; where another copy was compared, an unresolved V gene accounts for under half, and the others remain unexplained. V and J calls and clone size are those listed in that table; D and trimming were worked out from the DNA. Recorded for this sample are approximately 140,000 clones; 88% of them occurred a single time. 25% to 30% of the sample comes from the top ten.

In regard to this clone: The clone's antigen remains unknown. Nothing much larger sits one base from this clone, and base qualities are not available.

Material: peripheral blood. The TCR originated in a human donor in a cohort sampled during active COVID-19. This chain is built from TRBV3-1 (or the pseudogene TRBV3-2) and TRBJ2-5; the D gene identity is not certain. The CDR3 region has the sequence CASSQAQSRKTQYF. At the DNA level, the sequence is TGTGCCAGCAGCCAAGCACAGTCAAGGAAGACCCAGTACTTC.